The 21 T cell receptor beta chains listed next were all sequenced from one sample in a study of T cell responses to AZD1222 COVID-19 vaccine. Assay: immunoSEQ multiplex PCR; the TCRdb copy retains only in-frame clones and omits some. This sample has 100,000 to 150,000 clones, with more than 70% found just once. Material: peripheral blood, obtained on day 0 of AZD1222 vaccination. The receptor source for this set is an adult in good health.

The rearrangement joins TRBV5-8 to TRBJ1-5; the D is unclear. The germline gives CDR1 SGHTS, CDR2 YDEGEE. This CDR3 has 14 amino acids. Trimming left V 0 bases short and J 1 base short, with 5 bases between. For the CDR3, the DNA is TGTGCCAGCAGCTTGGGGGGAAGCAATCAGCCCCAGCATTTT. This codes for CASSLGGSNQPQHF.

The chain combines TRBV5-1 with TRBJ2-5; unclear D gene. CDR3 length: 12 amino acids. V was clipped by 4 bases and J by 0 bases, with 4 bases between them. CDR1 is SGHRS and CDR2 is YFSETQ in the germline V gene. The CDR3 protein is CASSIYQETQYF. Written as DNA, the CDR3 is TGCGCCAGCAGCATTTACCAAGAGACCCAGTACTTC. Complete variable domain (other parts from reference TRBV5-1 and TRBJ2-5): KAGVTQTPRYLIKTRGQQVTLSCSPISGHRSVSWYQQTPGQGLQFLFEYFSETQRNKGNFPGRFSGRQFSNSRSEMNVSTLELGDSALYLCASSIYQETQYFGPGTRLLVL.

This rearrangement joins TRBV9 to TRBJ2-2; 7 bases are a match to TRBD1. The CDR3 loop spans 15 amino acids. Germline V lookup: CDR1 SGDLS, CDR2 YYNGEE. The J segment lost 6 bases and the V segment lost 0 bases, leaving 5 bases of the junction unmatched. CDR3 in amino acids: CASSVGGGSSGELFF. CDR3 coding DNA: TGTGCCAGCAGCGTAGGAGGGGGCAGTTCCGGGGAGCTGTTTTTT.

This chain uses TRBV6-5 with TRBJ1-2, with a weak D call TRBD1 (5 bases). The CDR3 covers 13 residues. The V end lost 6 bases, the J end lost 4 bases, and 12 bases lay between the germline ends. CDR1 is MNHEY, CDR2 SVGAGI, per germline. As DNA, the CDR3 is TGTGCCAGCAGCCCGGGGGGGGGCTATGGCTACACCTTC. Amino acids: CASSPGGGYGYTF.

This clone came up many times. The chain is built from TRBV5-1 and TRBJ1-6, with D possibly matching TRBD1 (5 bases). Looked up from germline, CDR1 is SGHRS and CDR2 is YFSETQ. V was shortened by 0 bases and J by 5 bases, with 12 bases between the two germline ends. The CDR3 is 16 residues long. Here the CDR3 reads CASSLAGGADNSPLHF. As DNA, the CDR3 is TGCGCCAGCAGCTTGGCCGGAGGGGCCGATAATTCACCCCTCCACTTT. Complete variable domain (other parts from reference TRBV5-1 and TRBJ1-6): KAGVTQTPRYLIKTRGQQVTLSCSPISGHRSVSWYQQTPGQGLQFLFEYFSETQRNKGNFPGRFSGRQFSNSRSEMNVSTLELGDSALYLCASSLAGGADNSPLHFGNGTRLTVT.

The gene calls are TRBV6-6 and TRBJ1-1, with D hard to call. CDR1 is MNHNY, CDR2 SVGAGI, per germline (reference sequence). The CDR3 has 14 residues. Trimming took off 0 bases at V and 0 bases at J, with 5 bases between the two ends. The CDR3 region is CASSYSIVNTEAFF. The CDR3 DNA is TGTGCCAGCAGTTACTCGATTGTGAACACTGAAGCTTTCTTT.

The chain recombines TRBV4-1 with TRBJ2-4; a weak D match, TRBD1 (6 bases). The CDR3 loop spans 17 amino acids. Between the trimmed V and J ends, which lost 4 bases and 0 bases, there was a span of 16 bases. Germline loops: CDR1 MGHRA, CDR2 YSYEKL. Written as DNA, the CDR3 is TGCGCCAGCAGCCCACGGGCCGGGACATTAGCCAAAAACATTCAGTACTTC. This sequence encodes CASSPRAGTLAKNIQYF.

The chain carries TRBV4-3 and TRBJ1-1; a weak D match, TRBD1 (6 bases). CDR1 is LGHNA, CDR2 YSLEER, per germline. The CDR3 spans 15 residues. V was shortened by 1 base and J by 0 bases, with 9 bases between the two germline ends. DNA of the CDR3: TGCGCCAGCAGCCAAGTCGGACAGATGAACACTGAAGCTTTCTTT. Its protein product is CASSQVGQMNTEAFF.

The rearrangement joins TRBV7-6 to TRBJ2-5, with D unclear. With 3 bases removed from V and 1 base from J, the gap between germline ends came to 15 bases. CDR1 and CDR2 (germline): SGHVS, FNYEAQ. This CDR3 is 16 amino acids long. The DNA for the CDR3 is TGTGCCAGCAGCTTGACGGCTAGAGCTCCCCAAGAGACCCAGTACTTC. Its translation is CASSLTARAPQETQYF.

This chain links TRBV28 with TRBJ1-1; no clear D. The CDR3 has 11 residues. Germline CDR1 and CDR2: MDHEN and SYDVKM. V was pared by 5 bases and J by 2 bases, with 3 bases between. DNA for the CDR3: TGTGCCAGCAGTATTAACACTGAAGCTTTCTTT. It yields the protein CASSINTEAFF. Drawing the rest from reference TRBV28 and TRBJ1-1, the complete variable domain is DVKVTQSSRYLVKRTGEKVFLECVQDMDHENMFWYRQDPGLGLRLIYFSYDVKMKEKGDIPEGYSVSREKKERFSLILESASTNQTSMYLCASSINTEAFFGQGTRLTVV.

V and J are TRBV10-2 and TRBJ2-7, with D tentatively TRBD1 (6 bases). Germline assignment: CDR1 WSHSY and CDR2 SAAADI. V lost 0 bases, J lost 5 bases, and 14 bases lay in between. The CDR3 runs to 15 residues. The CDR3 sequence is CASSESGQGFDEQYF. The DNA for the CDR3 is TGCGCCAGCAGTGAGTCCGGGCAGGGGTTCGACGAGCAGTACTTC.

Only a few counts were recorded for this clone. The chain combines TRBV6-2 or TRBV6-3 with TRBJ2-5, with D possibly matching TRBD1 (5 bases). In germline, CDR1 is MNHEY, CDR2 SVGEGT. Trimming removed 4 bases at V and 5 bases at J, with 8 bases between. The CDR3 is 12 amino acids. The CDR3 DNA sequence: TGTGCCAGCAGTTTTCCAGGGGAGACCCAGTACTTC. It is translated as CASSFPGETQYF.

The chain links TRBV20-1 to TRBJ1-1, with D tentatively TRBD1 (6 bases). The CDR3 is 11 amino acids. The germline gives CDR1 DFQATT, CDR2 SNEGSKA (reference sequence). With 5 bases removed from V and 3 bases from J, the gap between germline ends came to 7 bases. Here the CDR3 reads CSAQGYTEAFF. DNA for the CDR3: TGCAGTGCTCAGGGGTACACTGAAGCTTTCTTT.

The J gene is TRBJ1-2, the V gene TRBV9, with D maybe TRBD1 (6 bases). CDR3 size: 16 residues. Germline CDR1 is SGDLS and CDR2 is YYNGEE. The germline V and J ends were trimmed by 0 bases and 3 bases, with 15 bases remaining between them. The CDR3: CASSVDLRGEDYGYTF. Written as DNA, the CDR3 is TGTGCCAGCAGCGTAGATCTTAGGGGGGAAGACTATGGCTACACCTTC.

Of note for this clone: The same CDR3 also results from other DNA sequences found in this sample. V is TRBV6-5 and J is TRBJ1-3; the D is unclear. From germline, CDR1 is MNHEY and CDR2 SVGAGI. The CDR3 extends over 14 amino acids. V lost 0 bases and J 4 bases, leaving 7 bases between the germline ends. CDR3 residues: CASSYSNVGNTIYF. DNA of the CDR3: TGTGCCAGCAGTTACTCGAATGTCGGAAACACCATATATTTT.

This chain uses TRBV11-1 with TRBJ1-1; 8 bases align to TRBD1. Unmatched junction bases numbered 4, after V lost 2 bases and J lost 5 bases. Germline V gene data show CDR1 as SGHAT and CDR2 as FQDESV (reference sequence). The CDR3 runs 14 residues. CDR3 amino acids: CASSLSGGTTEAFF. For the CDR3, the DNA is TGTGCCAGCAGCTTATCAGGGGGCACGACTGAAGCTTTCTTT.

The chain uses TRBV7-2 and TRBJ1-4; 8 bases map to TRBD1. The CDR3 extends over 13 amino acids. Looked up from germline, CDR1 is SGHTA and CDR2 is FQGNSA. The V and J ends lost 1 base and 11 bases, in that order; junction bases with no gene match: 3. The CDR3 reads CASSLVTGEKLFF. CDR3 nucleotide sequence: TGTGCCAGCAGCTTAGTGACAGGGGAGAAACTGTTTTTT.

V gene TRBV9 combines with J gene TRBJ2-1, with 8 nucleotides matching TRBD2. The ends lost 0 bases at V and 4 bases at J; junction bases unmatched: 3. In germline, CDR1 is SGDLS, CDR2 YYNGEE. CDR3 length: 15 amino acids. The CDR3 DNA sequence: TGTGCCAGCAGCGTAGGACTAGCGTATTACAATGAGCAGTTCTTC. Encoded protein: CASSVGLAYYNEQFF.

J is TRBJ1-4 and V is TRBV11-2; D remains ambiguous. The CDR3 is 15 residues long. Trimming removed 3 bases at V and 7 bases at J, with 15 bases between. The V gene's germline CDR1 is SGHAT and CDR2 FQNNGV. The CDR3 protein is CASSLSRREGEKLFF. The CDR3 DNA reads TGTGCCAGCAGCTTGAGCAGACGCGAGGGTGAAAAACTGTTTTTT. Together with reference TRBV11-2 and TRBJ1-4, the CDR3 gives the full variable domain: EAGVAQSPRYKIIEKRQSVAFWCNPISGHATLYWYQQILGQGPKLLIQFQNNGVVDDSQLPKDRFSAERLKGVDSTLKIQPAKLEDSAVYLCASSLSRREGEKLFFGSGTQLSVL.

The chain has TRBV11-2 and TRBJ2-7, with a tentative D call TRBD2 (5 bases). This CDR3 spans 13 amino acids. V lost 3 bases and J lost 5, with 11 bases in between. Germline V gives CDR1 SGHAT, CDR2 FQNNGV. The CDR3 bases are TGTGCCAGCAGCTTCCCTAGCACCCACGAGCAGTACTTC. Residues: CASSFPSTHEQYF.

This chain connects TRBV27 to TRBJ1-5, with 10 positions matching TRBD1. V was clipped by 3 bases and J by 5 bases; unmatched bases: 4. From germline, CDR1 is MNHEY and CDR2 SMNVEV (reference sequence). The CDR3 runs to 15 residues. DNA for the CDR3: TGTGCCAGCAGTTTCTCGACAGGGGGCGATCAGCCCCAGCATTTT. Amino acids: CASSFSTGGDQPQHF.